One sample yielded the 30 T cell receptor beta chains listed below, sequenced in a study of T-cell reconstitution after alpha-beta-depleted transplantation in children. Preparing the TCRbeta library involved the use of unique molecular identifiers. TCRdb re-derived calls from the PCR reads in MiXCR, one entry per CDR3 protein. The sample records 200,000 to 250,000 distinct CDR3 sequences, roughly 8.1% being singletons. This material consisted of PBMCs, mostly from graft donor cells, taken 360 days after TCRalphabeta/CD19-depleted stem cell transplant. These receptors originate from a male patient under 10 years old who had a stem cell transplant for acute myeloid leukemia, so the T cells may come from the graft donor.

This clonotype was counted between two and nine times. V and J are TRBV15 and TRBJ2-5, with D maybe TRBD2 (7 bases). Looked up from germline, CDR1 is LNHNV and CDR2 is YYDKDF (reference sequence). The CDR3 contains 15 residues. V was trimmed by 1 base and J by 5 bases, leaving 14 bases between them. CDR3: CATSRVGGAGETQYF. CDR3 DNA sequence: TGTGCCACCAGCAGAGTTGGGGGGGCGGGTGAGACCCAGTACTTC. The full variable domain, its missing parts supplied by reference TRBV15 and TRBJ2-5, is DAMVIQNPRYQVTQFGKPVTLSCSQTLNHNVMYWYQQKSSQAPKLLFHYYDKDFNNEADTPDNFQSRRPNTSFCFLDIRSPGLGDTAMYLCATSRVGGAGETQYFGPGTRLLVL.

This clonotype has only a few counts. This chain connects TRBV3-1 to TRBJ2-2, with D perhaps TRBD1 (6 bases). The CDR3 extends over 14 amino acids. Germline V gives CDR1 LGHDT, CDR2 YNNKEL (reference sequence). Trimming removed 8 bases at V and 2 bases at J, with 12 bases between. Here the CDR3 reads CASGRTENTGELFF. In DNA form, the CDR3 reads TGTGCCAGCGGAAGGACAGAAAACACCGGGGAGCTGTTTTTT.

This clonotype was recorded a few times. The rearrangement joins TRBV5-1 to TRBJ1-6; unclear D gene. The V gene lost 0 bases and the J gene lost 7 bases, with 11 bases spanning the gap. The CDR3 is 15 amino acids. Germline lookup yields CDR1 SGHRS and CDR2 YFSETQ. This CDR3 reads CASSLEEPSNSPLHF. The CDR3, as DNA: TGCGCCAGCAGCTTGGAAGAACCAAGCAATTCACCCCTCCACTTT. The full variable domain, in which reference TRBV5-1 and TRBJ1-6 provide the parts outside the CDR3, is KAGVTQTPRYLIKTRGQQVTLSCSPISGHRSVSWYQQTPGQGLQFLFEYFSETQRNKGNFPGRFSGRQFSNSRSEMNVSTLELGDSALYLCASSLEEPSNSPLHFGNGTRLTVT.

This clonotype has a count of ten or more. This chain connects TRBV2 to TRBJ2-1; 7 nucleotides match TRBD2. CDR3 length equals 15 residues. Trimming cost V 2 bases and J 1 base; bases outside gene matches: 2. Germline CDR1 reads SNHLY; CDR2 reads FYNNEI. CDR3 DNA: TGTGCCAGCAGTGAATTACTAGCGTCCTACAATGAGCAGTTCTTC. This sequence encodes CASSELLASYNEQFF.

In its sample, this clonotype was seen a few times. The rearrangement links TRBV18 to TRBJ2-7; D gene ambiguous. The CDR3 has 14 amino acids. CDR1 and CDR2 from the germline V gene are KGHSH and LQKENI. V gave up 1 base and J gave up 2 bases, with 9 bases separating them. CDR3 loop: CASSPQGKPYEQYF. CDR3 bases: TGTGCCAGCTCACCACAGGGTAAGCCCTACGAGCAGTACTTC.

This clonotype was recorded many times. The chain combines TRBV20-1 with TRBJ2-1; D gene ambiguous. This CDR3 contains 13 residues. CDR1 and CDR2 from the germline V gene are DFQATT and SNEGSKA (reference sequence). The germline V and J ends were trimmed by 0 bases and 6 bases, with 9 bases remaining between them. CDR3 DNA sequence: TGCAGTGCTAGAGATCAGCCAGGCAATGAGCAGTTCTTC. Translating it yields CSARDQPGNEQFF.

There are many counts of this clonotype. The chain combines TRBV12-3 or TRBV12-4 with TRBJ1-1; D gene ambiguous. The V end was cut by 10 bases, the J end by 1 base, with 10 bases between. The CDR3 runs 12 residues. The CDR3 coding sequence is TGTGCCACCTCCTTACCGAACACTGAAGCTTTCTTT. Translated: CATSLPNTEAFF.

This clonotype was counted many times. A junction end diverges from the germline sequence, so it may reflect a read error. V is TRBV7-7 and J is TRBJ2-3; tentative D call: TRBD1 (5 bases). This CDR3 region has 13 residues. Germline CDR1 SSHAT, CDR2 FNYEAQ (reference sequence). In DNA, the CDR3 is TGTGCTAGCAGCTTACAGGGCACAGATACGCAGTATTTT. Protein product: CASSLQGTDTQYF.

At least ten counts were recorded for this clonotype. CDR3 sequence: CASSPTSGSPSYEQYF. In DNA, the CDR3 is TGTGCCAGCAGCCCAACTAGCGGGAGTCCGTCCTACGAGCAGTACTTC. The chain combines TRBV12-3 or TRBV12-4 with TRBJ2-7; 11 bases map to TRBD2. The CDR3 sequence is 16 residues long. With V trimmed by 6 bases and J by 1 base, 8 bases remained unmatched.

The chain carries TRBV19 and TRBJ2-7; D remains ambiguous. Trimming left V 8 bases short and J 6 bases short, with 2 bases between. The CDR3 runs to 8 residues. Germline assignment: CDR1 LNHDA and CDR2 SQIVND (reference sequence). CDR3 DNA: TGTGCCAGTCCCGAGCAGTACTTC. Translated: CASPEQYF.

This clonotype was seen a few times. The CDR3 bases are TGTGCCAGCAGTTTCAGGACTGCCGATGGCTACACCTTC. Amino acid sequence: CASSFRTADGYTF. The gene calls are TRBV12-3 or TRBV12-4 and TRBJ1-2, with D uncertain. This CDR3 is built from 13 residues. V was shortened by 3 bases and J by 6 bases, with 11 bases between the two germline ends.

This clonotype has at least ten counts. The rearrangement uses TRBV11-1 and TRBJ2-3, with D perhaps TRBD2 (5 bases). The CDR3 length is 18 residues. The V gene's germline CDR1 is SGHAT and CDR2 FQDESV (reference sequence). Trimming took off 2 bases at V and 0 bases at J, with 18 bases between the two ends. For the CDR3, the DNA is TGTGCCAGCAGCTTAATTCCCACGGGGATCCGGAGCACAGATACGCAGTATTTT. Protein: CASSLIPTGIRSTDTQYF.

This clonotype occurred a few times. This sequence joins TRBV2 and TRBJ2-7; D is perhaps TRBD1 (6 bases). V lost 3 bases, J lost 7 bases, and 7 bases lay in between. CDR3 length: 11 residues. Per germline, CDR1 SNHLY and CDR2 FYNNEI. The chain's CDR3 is CASSEDREQYF. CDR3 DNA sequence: TGTGCCAGCAGTGAGGACAGAGAGCAGTACTTC.

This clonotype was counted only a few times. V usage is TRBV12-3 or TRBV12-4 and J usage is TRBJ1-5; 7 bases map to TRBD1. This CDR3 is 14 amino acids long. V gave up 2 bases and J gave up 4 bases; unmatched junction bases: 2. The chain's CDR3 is CASSLKTGNQPQHF. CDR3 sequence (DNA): TGTGCCAGCAGTTTAAAGACAGGGAATCAGCCCCAGCATTTT.

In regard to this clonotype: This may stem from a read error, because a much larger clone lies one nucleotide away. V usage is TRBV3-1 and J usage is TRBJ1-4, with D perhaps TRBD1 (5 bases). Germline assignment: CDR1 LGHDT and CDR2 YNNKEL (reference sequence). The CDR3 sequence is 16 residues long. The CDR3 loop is CACSQDRGEVNEKLFF. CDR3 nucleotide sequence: TGTGCCTGCAGCCAAGATCGGGGGGAAGTTAATGAAAAACTGTTTTTT.

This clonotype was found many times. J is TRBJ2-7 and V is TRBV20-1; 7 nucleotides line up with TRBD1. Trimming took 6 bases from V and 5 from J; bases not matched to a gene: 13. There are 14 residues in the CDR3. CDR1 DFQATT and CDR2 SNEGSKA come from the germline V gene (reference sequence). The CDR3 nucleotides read TGCAGTGCCGCTAAGACAGGGAACAAAAACGAGCAGTACTTC. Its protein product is CSAAKTGNKNEQYF.

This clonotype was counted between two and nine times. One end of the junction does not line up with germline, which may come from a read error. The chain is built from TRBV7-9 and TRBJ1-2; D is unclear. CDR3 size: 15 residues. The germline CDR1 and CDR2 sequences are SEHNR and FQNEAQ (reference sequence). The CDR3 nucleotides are TGTGCCAGCAGCTTACCTGGGGTTTGGACCTATGGCTACACTTTC. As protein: CASSLPGVWTYGYTF.

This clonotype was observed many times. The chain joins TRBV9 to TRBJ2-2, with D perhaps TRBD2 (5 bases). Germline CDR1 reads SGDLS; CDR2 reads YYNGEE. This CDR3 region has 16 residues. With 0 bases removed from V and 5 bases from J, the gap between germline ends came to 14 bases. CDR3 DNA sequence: TGTGCCAGCAGCGTAGGGGTTAGCGCAAGGACCGGGGAGCTGTTTTTT. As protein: CASSVGVSARTGELFF.

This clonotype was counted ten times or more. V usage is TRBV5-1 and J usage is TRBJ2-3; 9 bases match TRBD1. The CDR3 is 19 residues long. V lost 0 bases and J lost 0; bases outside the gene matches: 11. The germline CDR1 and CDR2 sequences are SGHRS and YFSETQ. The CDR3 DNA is TGCGCCAGCAGCTTGGAGGGGACAGGGTGGACACCTAGCACAGATACGCAGTATTTT. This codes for CASSLEGTGWTPSTDTQYF.

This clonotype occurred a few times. The CDR3 DNA reads as TGTGCCAGCAGCCAAGGGCCGATTGGAGGCGATGAGCAGTTCTTC. This sequence encodes CASSQGPIGGDEQFF. The V and J genes are TRBV3-1 and TRBJ2-1; D is perhaps TRBD2 (5 bases). CDR1 and CDR2 (germline): LGHDT, YNNKEL (reference sequence). Trimming pared 1 base from V and 8 bases from J, leaving 15 bases between. The CDR3 length is 15 residues.

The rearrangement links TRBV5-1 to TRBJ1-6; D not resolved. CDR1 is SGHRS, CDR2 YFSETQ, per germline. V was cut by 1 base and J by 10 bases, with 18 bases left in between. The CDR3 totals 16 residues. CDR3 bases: TGCGCCAGCAGCTTGAATTTGGGGAGAGTAGGATCACCCCTCCACTTT. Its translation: CASSLNLGRVGSPLHF.

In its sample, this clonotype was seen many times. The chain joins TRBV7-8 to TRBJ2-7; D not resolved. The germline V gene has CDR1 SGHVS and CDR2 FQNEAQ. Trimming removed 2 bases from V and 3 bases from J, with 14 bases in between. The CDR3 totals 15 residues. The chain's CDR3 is CASSLRRQVVYEQYF. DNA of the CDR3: TGTGCCAGCAGCTTAAGGCGGCAGGTCGTCTACGAGCAGTACTTC. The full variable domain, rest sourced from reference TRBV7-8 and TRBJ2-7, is GAGVSQSPRYKVAKRGQDVALRCDPISGHVSLFWYQQALGQGPEFLTYFQNEAQLDKSGLPSDRFFAERPEGSVSTLKIQRTQQEDSAVYLCASSLRRQVVYEQYFGPGTRLTVT.

The CDR3 sequence: CASNGLVRNEQFF. The CDR3 nucleotides read TGTGCCAGCAACGGACTAGTGAGGAATGAGCAGTTCTTC. The genes are TRBV25-1 and TRBJ2-1; 7 positions match TRBD2. Germline CDR1 and CDR2: MGHDK and SYGVNS. J gave up 7 bases and V 7 bases, and 7 bases lay outside the gene matches. The CDR3 has 13 amino acids.

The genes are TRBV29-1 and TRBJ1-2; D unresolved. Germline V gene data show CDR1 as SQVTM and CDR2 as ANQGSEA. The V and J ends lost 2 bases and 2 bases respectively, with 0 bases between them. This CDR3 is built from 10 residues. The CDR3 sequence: CSVENYGYTF. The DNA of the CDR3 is TGCAGCGTTGAAAACTATGGCTACACCTTC.

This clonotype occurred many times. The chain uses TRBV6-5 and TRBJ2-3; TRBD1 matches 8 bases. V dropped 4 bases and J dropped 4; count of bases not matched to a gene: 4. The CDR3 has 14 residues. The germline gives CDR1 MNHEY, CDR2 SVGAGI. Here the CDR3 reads CASSLGQVPDTQYF. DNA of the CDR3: TGTGCCAGCAGTTTGGGACAGGTCCCAGATACGCAGTATTTT.

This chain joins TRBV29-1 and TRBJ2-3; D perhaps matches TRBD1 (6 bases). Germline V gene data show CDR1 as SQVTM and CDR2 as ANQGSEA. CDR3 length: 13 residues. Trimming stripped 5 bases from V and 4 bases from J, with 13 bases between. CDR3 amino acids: CSVSVGAPDTQYF. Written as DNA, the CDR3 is TGCAGCGTTTCCGTGGGGGCCCCAGATACGCAGTATTTT.

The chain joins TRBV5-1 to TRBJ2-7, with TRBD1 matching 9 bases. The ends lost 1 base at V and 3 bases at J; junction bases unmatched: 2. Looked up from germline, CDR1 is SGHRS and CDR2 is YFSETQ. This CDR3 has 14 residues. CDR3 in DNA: TGCGCCAGCAGCTTGCAGACAGGGGGCTACGAGCAGTACTTC. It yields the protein CASSLQTGGYEQYF.

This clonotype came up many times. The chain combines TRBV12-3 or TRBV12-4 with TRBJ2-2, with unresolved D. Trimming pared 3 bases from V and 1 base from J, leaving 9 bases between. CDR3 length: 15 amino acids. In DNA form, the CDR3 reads TGTGCCAGCAGTTTGCGGCGGAAGAACACCGGGGAGCTGTTTTTT. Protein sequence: CASSLRRKNTGELFF.

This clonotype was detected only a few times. CDR3 nucleotides: TGTGCCAGCAGCAGGGTGGGCACCGGGGAGCTGTTTTTT. Its translation is CASSRVGTGELFF. The rearrangement joins TRBV2 to TRBJ2-2; D is possibly TRBD1 (5 bases). The CDR3 has 13 residues. Germline assignment: CDR1 SNHLY and CDR2 FYNNEI. V was pared by 6 bases and J by 4 bases, with 9 bases between.

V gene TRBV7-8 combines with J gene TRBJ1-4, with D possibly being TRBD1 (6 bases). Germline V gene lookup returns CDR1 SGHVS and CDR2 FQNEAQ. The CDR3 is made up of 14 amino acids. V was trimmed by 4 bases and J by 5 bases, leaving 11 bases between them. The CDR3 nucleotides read TGTGCCAGCAGCTGGACAGCCAGAAATGAAAAACTGTTTTTT. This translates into CASSWTARNEKLFF.